This passage covers 4 T cell receptor beta chains from one sample sequenced in a study of blood T cell repertoires in COVID-19. Produced via immunoSEQ multiplex PCR; TCRdb's table is partial and in-frame only. The profile shows about 500,000 clones, less than 90% of them singletons. Input material: peripheral blood. All receptors come from a woman aged 45-60 years with COVID-19, enrolled during active disease.

The rearrangement links TRBV11-2 to TRBJ1-1; TRBD1 is a possible D gene (5 bases). Germline V gene sequence: CDR1 SGHAT, CDR2 FQNNGV. Trimming pared 8 bases from V and 11 bases from J, leaving 21 bases between. There are 13 residues in the CDR3. The CDR3: CASRYRQGMEAFF. CDR3 in DNA: TGTGCCAGCCGTTATCGCCAGGGAATGGAGGCTTTCTTT.

V is TRBV29-1 and J is TRBJ2-7; D is perhaps TRBD1 (6 bases). Germline assignment: CDR1 SQVTM and CDR2 ANQGSEA. This CDR3 spans 13 amino acids. The DNA for the CDR3 is TGCAGTGCCCCGAACAGGGTAGACTACGAGCAGTACTTC. This gives the protein CSAPNRVDYEQYF.

V and J are TRBV30 and TRBJ1-2; D possibly corresponds to TRBD1 (6 bases). The CDR3 covers 10 residues. Germline loops: CDR1 GTSNPN, CDR2 SVGIG (reference sequence). V lost 5 bases and J 12 bases, leaving 13 bases between the germline ends. The DNA for the CDR3 is TGTGCCTGGGGGGGCAGGGGAGACACCTTC. Residues: CAWGGRGDTF.

This chain uses TRBV6-5 with TRBJ1-6, with 8 bases lining up with TRBD1. The CDR3 sequence is 14 residues long. The germline V gene encodes CDR1 MNHEY and CDR2 SVGAGI. Germline trimming cut 6 bases from V and 6 bases from J; bases unmatched to any gene: 4. CDR3 coding DNA: TGTGCCAGCAGCCTAGGACAGGGTAATTCACCCCTCCACTTT. It translates to CASSLGQGNSPLHF.